These 17 T cell receptor beta chains originate from one sample sequenced in a study of identical twins. MiXCR, applied by TCRdb to the 5' RACE reads, yields one record per CDR3 protein. The table lists about 240,000 distinct CDR3 sequences, roughly a tenth of them singletons. Material: memory T cells sorted from blood. The receptors were gathered from a man aged 45-65 years in good health.

This clonotype was detected ten times or more. The genes are TRBV5-1 and TRBJ2-2; TRBD2 is a possible D gene (6 bases). This CDR3 has 15 amino acids. Looked up from germline, CDR1 is SGHRS and CDR2 is YFSETQ. V was trimmed by 5 bases and J by 2 bases, leaving 13 bases between them. The CDR3 is CASRAGPYNTGELFF. The CDR3 nucleotides are TGCGCCAGCAGAGCGGGTCCGTATAACACCGGGGAGCTGTTTTTT. Together with reference TRBV5-1 and TRBJ2-2, the CDR3 gives the full variable domain: KAGVTQTPRYLIKTRGQQVTLSCSPISGHRSVSWYQQTPGQGLQFLFEYFSETQRNKGNFPGRFSGRQFSNSRSEMNVSTLELGDSALYLCASRAGPYNTGELFFGEGSRLTVL.

This clonotype has a handful of counts. This chain uses TRBV4-1 with TRBJ1-3; 8 bases are a match to TRBD1. CDR3 size: 16 residues. Germline V lookup: CDR1 MGHRA, CDR2 YSYEKL. V dropped 4 bases and J dropped 4; count of bases not matched to a gene: 9. The CDR3 sequence is CASSLSDRGVGNTIYF. The CDR3 bases are TGCGCCAGCAGCCTCAGTGACAGGGGCGTCGGAAACACCATATATTTT.

This clonotype was picked up a small number of times. V is TRBV5-1 and J is TRBJ1-1, with D possibly TRBD1 on 6 matching bases. The CDR3 loop spans 14 amino acids. V dropped 5 bases and J dropped 1 base, with 12 bases sitting between them. The germline V gene has CDR1 SGHRS and CDR2 YFSETQ. This CDR3 reads CASSNGQPNTEAFF. The CDR3 DNA follows: TGCGCCAGCAGTAACGGACAGCCGAACACTGAAGCTTTCTTT.

The chain carries TRBV3-1 and TRBJ2-7, with 8 positions matching TRBD1. Germline CDR1 and CDR2: LGHDT and YNNKEL (reference sequence). This CDR3 has 15 residues. After removal of 4 bases from V and 2 bases from J, the junction contained 7 bases not matched to a gene. This CDR3 reads CASSRQGAGTYEQYF. The CDR3 DNA follows: TGTGCCAGCAGCCGGCAGGGGGCCGGCACCTACGAGCAGTACTTC.

This clonotype showed up many times. For the CDR3, the DNA is TGCGCCAGCAGCTTTGGGCTAGCGGGAGCTGGGGGCTACAATGAGCAGTTCTTC. Translating gives CASSFGLAGAGGYNEQFF. The gene calls are TRBV5-1 and TRBJ2-1; 10 bases line up with TRBD2. Germline CDR1 is SGHRS and CDR2 is YFSETQ. The CDR3 is 18 residues long. The trim removed 2 bases at V and 3 bases at J, leaving 11 bases unmatched.

This clonotype occurred many times. The chain uses TRBV12-3 or TRBV12-4 and TRBJ2-2, with D hard to call. The CDR3 contains 12 residues. Trimming stripped 1 base from V and 3 bases from J, with 0 bases between. The CDR3 DNA sequence: TGTGCCAGCAGTTTAGACACCGGGGAGCTGTTTTTT. This codes for CASSLDTGELFF.

This clonotype was counted ten times or more. The DNA for the CDR3 is TGTGCCAGCAGCTTTGGAAGGTCCGGGGAGCTGTTTTTT. Its protein product is CASSFGRSGELFF. The gene calls are TRBV7-2 and TRBJ2-2; D ambiguous. V lost 3 bases to trimming and J lost 6 bases, with 8 bases between them. This CDR3 is 13 amino acids long. Germline V gene sequence: CDR1 SGHTA, CDR2 FQGNSA.

To note about this clonotype: It may be a read error: a sequence one base away is much more abundant. The V gene is TRBV5-1, the J gene TRBJ2-3, with TRBD1 matching 9 bases. The CDR3 length is 17 residues. V shed 5 bases, J shed 0 bases, and the junction held 10 bases outside the gene matches. Germline V CDR1 and CDR2: SGHRS, YFSETQ. This CDR3 is CASSTYGQGQSTDTQYF. The CDR3 DNA follows: TGCGCCAGCAGTACCTACGGACAGGGGCAAAGCACAGATACGCAGTATTTT.

Worth noting for this clonotype: A much larger clone lies a single base off, so this may be a read error. V usage is TRBV7-7 and J usage is TRBJ2-5; 12 bases agree with TRBD2. CDR1 SSHAT and CDR2 FNYEAQ come from the germline V gene (reference sequence). The CDR3 has 17 residues. CDR3 DNA: TGTGCTTGCAGCTTAGGGAGACTAGCGGGGGCCCAAGAGACCCAGTACTTC. It is translated as CACSLGRLAGAQETQYF.

Ten or more counts support this clonotype. The rearrangement uses TRBV5-6 and TRBJ2-2; D is possibly TRBD1 or TRBD2 (5 bases each). The V gene lost 3 bases and the J gene lost 1 base, with 13 bases spanning the gap. This CDR3 contains 16 residues. The germline CDR1 and CDR2 sequences are SGHDT and YYEEEE. The CDR3 sequence: CASSYPGRMNTGELFF. As DNA, the CDR3 is TGTGCCAGCAGCTATCCGGGACGGATGAACACCGGGGAGCTGTTTTTT.

The chain links TRBV20-1 to TRBJ1-2; 9 nucleotides agree with TRBD1. The V gene end was trimmed by 4 bases and the J gene end by 7 bases; junction bases not matched to a gene: 10. The CDR3 contains 14 residues. Germline assignment: CDR1 DFQATT and CDR2 SNEGSKA (reference sequence). The CDR3 here is CSATSGTGKSGYTF. The CDR3, as DNA: TGCAGTGCTACGTCCGGGACAGGGAAGAGTGGCTACACCTTC.

The chain carries TRBV3-1 and TRBJ2-1; D perhaps matches TRBD2 (7 bases). CDR3 length: 15 amino acids. Between the trimmed V and J ends, which lost 4 bases and 5 bases, there was a span of 15 bases. Germline-derived CDR1 and CDR2 are LGHDT and YNNKEL (reference sequence). CDR3 DNA sequence: TGTGCCAGCAGCCCCCAAGTGGGGGGGCACAATGAGCAGTTCTTC. This codes for CASSPQVGGHNEQFF.

This clonotype was counted a few times. V usage is TRBV20-1 and J usage is TRBJ2-2; 9 positions agree with TRBD2. The CDR3 is made up of 14 amino acids. Germline V gene sequence: CDR1 DFQATT, CDR2 SNEGSKA (reference sequence). The junction had 6 bases not matched to a gene; V was cut back by 6 bases and J by 4 bases. The CDR3 loop reads CSALTTSGTGELFF. DNA of the CDR3: TGCAGTGCCCTCACGACTAGCGGCACCGGGGAGCTGTTTTTT.

This clonotype appeared many times. V and J are TRBV4-3 and TRBJ1-1; 12 positions match TRBD1. Germline-derived CDR1 and CDR2 are LGHNA and YSLEER. The ends lost 4 bases at V and 5 bases at J; junction bases unmatched: 11. The CDR3 is made up of 17 amino acids. CDR3 bases: TGCGCCAGCAGCCGAAGGGGACAGGGGGCCCGTGGGACTGAAGCTTTCTTT. This codes for CASSRRGQGARGTEAFF.

This clonotype occurred many times. The chain recombines TRBV7-8 with TRBJ2-3; possible D gene TRBD2, 5 bases. Trimming took 0 bases from V and 2 from J, leaving 18 bases between them. CDR3 length equals 18 residues. Germline CDR1 and CDR2: SGHVS and FQNEAQ. CDR3 in DNA: TGTGCCAGCAGCTTAGCGGGTATTGGACTGTCGACCACAGATACGCAGTATTTT. Encoded protein: CASSLAGIGLSTTDTQYF.

This clonotype was seen repeatedly, ten times or more. The CDR3 DNA is TGCGCCAGCAGCTCAGGGCCTGTCGGTTGGCAGTTCTTC. Its translation is CASSSGPVGWQFF. V and J are TRBV5-1 and TRBJ2-1; D may be TRBD1 (5 bases). CDR3 length: 13 amino acids. Germline loops: CDR1 SGHRS, CDR2 YFSETQ. Trimming took off 3 bases at V and 12 bases at J, with 16 bases between the two ends.

At least ten counts were recorded for this clonotype. V gene TRBV20-1 combines with J gene TRBJ2-5; possibly TRBD1 or TRBD2 for D (5 bases each). The V and J ends lost 3 bases and 1 base respectively, with 9 bases between them. The CDR3 sequence is 13 residues long. Germline CDR1 DFQATT, CDR2 SNEGSKA (reference sequence). The CDR3 DNA follows: TGCAGTGCTAGTAGGGGACGCCAAGAGACCCAGTACTTC. Protein sequence: CSASRGRQETQYF.